This is a list of T cell receptor beta chains from one sample in a study of shared clonotypes between healthy human individuals. The protocol was immunoSEQ multiplex PCR, while the TCRdb copy is restricted to in-frame clones and leaves out a portion. The sample consists of about 980,000 clones, 76% of them appearing once. Sequencing used memory CD4+ T cells sorted from blood. Receptor source: a man younger than 35 in good health. Each CDR3 is given with its conserved first and last residue. Fields, in order: CDR3 DNA, CDR3 protein, D gene, J gene, clone size, V gene. D genes are given only for firm matches. Size is omitted from some rows. Given values are once, few, many or a class for expanded clones.

TGCGCCAGCAGCTTGGCCGGGACAGGAACCTACAATGAGCAGTTCTTC	CASSLAGTGTYNEQFF	TRBD1	TRBJ2-1	-	TRBV5-1
TGTGCCAGCAGACAGGGTAGGTGGACCTACGAGCAGTACTTC	CASRQGRWTYEQYF	-	TRBJ2-7	-	TRBV27
TGCGCCAGCAAAGTCCAGGGGGCCTACGAGCAGTACTTC	CASKVQGAYEQYF	TRBD1	TRBJ2-7	-	TRBV5-1
TGTGCCAGCAGTGAACAGGGGAGTGGAAACACCATATATTTT	CASSEQGSGNTIYF	-	TRBJ1-3	-	TRBV6-1
TGTGCCAGCACCTGGACAGGGTTGAGCACCGGGGAGCTGTTTTTT	CASTWTGLSTGELFF	-	TRBJ2-2	-	TRBV12-1
TGCGCCAGCAGCTTCGGGGACAGGGCGAGGTACGAGCAGTACTTC	CASSFGDRARYEQYF	TRBD1	TRBJ2-7	-	TRBV5-1
TGTGCCAGCAGCTCCCCAGACAAGGACGAGCAGTACTTC	CASSSPDKDEQYF	-	TRBJ2-7	once	TRBV7-2
TGTGCCACCAGCAGACGCACTGGAGGGGGGAACACAGATACGCAGTATTTT	CATSRRTGGGNTDTQYF	-	TRBJ2-3	once	TRBV15
TGTGCCAGCAGCTCTGGACTAGTCGTGACAAGAGATACGCAGTATTTT	CASSSGLVVTRDTQYF	TRBD2	TRBJ2-3	-	TRBV7-2
TGTGCCAACAGGACAGGTTCCTACGAGCAGTACTTC	CANRTGSYEQYF	TRBD1	TRBJ2-7	-	TRBV2
TGTGCCAGTAGTATAGGGACTAGCGGGAGCAATGAGCAGTTCTTC	CASSIGTSGSNEQFF	TRBD2	TRBJ2-1	-	TRBV19
TGCGCCAGCAGCTTGCTCACAAGTTACGAGCAGTACTTC	CASSLLTSYEQYF	-	TRBJ2-7	-	TRBV5-1
TGTGCCAGTAGTACCGGGAGATCCGGGGAGACCCAGTACTTC	CASSTGRSGETQYF	-	TRBJ2-5	-	TRBV19
TGCGCCAGCAGCTCCCTCCCCTCGGGTTCCCAAGAGACCCAGTACTTC	CASSSLPSGSQETQYF	-	TRBJ2-5	few	TRBV5-1
TGCAGTGCTAGAGTCGGTGGGGAGCAGTTCTTC	CSARVGGEQFF	-	TRBJ2-1	-	TRBV20-1
TGTGCCAGCAGCCGGTCGAACACCGGGGAGCTGTTTTTT	CASSRSNTGELFF	-	TRBJ2-2	few	TRBV28
TGTGCCAGCAGAGGGACTAGCGGGGGGAGCTCCTACAATGAGCAGTTCTTC	CASRGTSGGSSYNEQFF	TRBD2	TRBJ2-1	-	TRBV28
TGCAGCGTTGTAGGTCTTTGGACAGGGGGCTCCTACGAGCAGTACTTC	CSVVGLWTGGSYEQYF	TRBD1	TRBJ2-7	few	TRBV29-1
TGTGCCAGCAGCTTGGGCCGCCACCAAGAGACCCAGTACTTC	CASSLGRHQETQYF	-	TRBJ2-5	-	TRBV5-6
TGTGCCAGCAGCCCTTATCAGGGGACGAACACTGAAGCTTTCTTT	CASSPYQGTNTEAFF	-	TRBJ1-1	-	TRBV11-2
TGTGCCAGCAGGACAGGGGAGAATTCACCCCTCCACTTT	CASRTGENSPLHF	TRBD1	TRBJ1-6	-	TRBV6-1
TGTGCCAGCAGTGAAGGGGGGTATAGCAATCAGCCCCAGCATTTT	CASSEGGYSNQPQHF	-	TRBJ1-5	-	TRBV2
TGTGCCAGCAGCCAATCAGGGGCGGGTGAAAAACTGTTTTTT	CASSQSGAGEKLFF	-	TRBJ1-4	-	TRBV16
TGTGCCAGCAGCCCACGGGACAGGGTTCTCGTTGGCTACACCTTC	CASSPRDRVLVGYTF	TRBD1	TRBJ1-2	-	TRBV28
TGCAGCGTCGGGACGGGAATGAACACTGAAGCTTTCTTT	CSVGTGMNTEAFF	-	TRBJ1-1	once	TRBV29-1
TGTGCCAGCAGCTTAGTAACCGGGGAGCAGTACTTC	CASSLVTGEQYF	-	TRBJ2-7	-	TRBV7-8
TGCGCCAGCAGCCAAGAGACAGGGGCGGGCGAGCAGTACTTC	CASSQETGAGEQYF	TRBD1	TRBJ2-7	-	TRBV4-1